This T cell receptor beta chain was identified during a study of T cell changes during pregnancy in multiple sclerosis. Clones were sequenced by immunoSEQ multiplex PCR, and TCRdb holds only the in-frame ones, with some missing. The sample gives more than 95,000 clones, around nine tenths of which show up once; around 0.92% is in the top ten. The CDR3 sequence is 14 residues long. V shed 9 bases and J 3 bases; nucleotides not matched to a gene: 7. Germline V gene data show CDR1 as SGHRS and CDR2 as YFSETQ. The material was peripheral blood, obtained after pregnancy. The clonotype originates from a female donor with multiple sclerosis, enrolled in a pregnancy study. The J gene is TRBJ2-3, the V gene TRBV5-1; the match to TRBD2 covers 10 bases. The CDR3 loop reads CATTLAGVTDTQYF. CDR3 in DNA: TGCGCCACAACCCTAGCGGGGGTTACAGATACGCAGTATTTT.